The 19 T cell receptor beta chains below were found in one sample sequenced in a study of T-cell reconstitution after alpha-beta-depleted transplantation in children. Preparing the TCRbeta library involved the use of unique molecular identifiers. TCRdb reanalysed the PCR reads using MiXCR and keeps one entry per CDR3 protein. This table has about 610,000 distinct CDR3 sequences, 25% to 30% appearing once. The specimen was PBMCs, collected before TCRalphabeta/CD19-depleted stem cell transplant. The source of these receptors is a boy under two years old with Wiskott-Aldrich syndrome, due to receive a stem cell transplant.

This clonotype came up a few times. This chain links TRBV29-1 with TRBJ2-7; a weak D match, TRBD2 (6 bases). V was pared by 8 bases and J by 4 bases, with 18 bases between. The CDR3 contains 13 residues. The germline gives CDR1 SQVTM, CDR2 ANQGSEA. The DNA for the CDR3 is TGCAGCCCAGGACTAACAACTATTTACGAGCAGTACTTC. Encoded protein: CSPGLTTIYEQYF.

Only a few counts were recorded for this clonotype. This chain links TRBV5-1 with TRBJ2-7, with TRBD1 identical over 7 bases. Germline CDR1 reads SGHRS; CDR2 reads YFSETQ. Trimming cost V 0 bases and J 6 bases; bases outside gene matches: 15. There are 17 residues in the CDR3. For the CDR3, the DNA is TGCGCCAGCAGCTTGGTAGGGGGCGCGAGTCTCCCCGTCGAGCAGTACTTC. Amino acid sequence: CASSLVGGASLPVEQYF.

The chain is built from TRBV25-1 and TRBJ1-1; the D gene is possibly TRBD1 (5 bases). The CDR3 contains 13 residues. Germline CDR1 reads MGHDK; CDR2 reads SYGVNS. V shed 8 bases and J shed 3 bases, with 13 bases lying between them. The CDR3 sequence: CASRGVTDTEAFF. The CDR3 DNA follows: TGTGCCAGCCGAGGGGTTACCGACACTGAAGCTTTCTTT. The whole variable domain, filled in from reference TRBV25-1 and TRBJ1-1, reads EADIYQTPRYLVIGTGKKITLECSQTMGHDKMYWYQQDPGMELHLIHYSYGVNSTEKGDLSSESTVSRIRTEHFPLTLESARPSHTSQYLCASRGVTDTEAFFGQGTRLTVV.

CDR3 loop: CAWSKRGAHTEAFF. For the CDR3, the DNA is TGTGCCTGGAGTAAAAGGGGCGCGCACACTGAAGCTTTCTTT. The V gene is TRBV30, the J gene TRBJ1-1; D possibly corresponds to TRBD1 (5 bases). The CDR3 sequence is 14 residues long. The V end was cut by 2 bases, the J end by 3 bases, with 13 bases between. Germline CDR1 reads GTSNPN; CDR2 reads SVGIG (reference sequence).

This chain uses TRBV20-1 with TRBJ2-7; D possibly corresponds to TRBD2 (6 bases). CDR3 length: 14 amino acids. V was trimmed by 5 bases and J by 4 bases, leaving 18 bases between them. Per germline, CDR1 DFQATT and CDR2 SNEGSKA (reference sequence). This CDR3 reads CSAPVAGLSYEQYF. In nucleotides, the CDR3 is TGCAGTGCTCCGGTCGCGGGACTGAGTTACGAGCAGTACTTC.

The chain has TRBV20-1 and TRBJ2-4; D might be TRBD2 (5 bases). CDR1 is DFQATT, CDR2 SNEGSKA, per germline (reference sequence). Trimming stripped 3 bases from V and 0 bases from J, with 6 bases between. This CDR3 is built from 13 residues. CDR3: CSARGAAKNIQYF. The CDR3 DNA follows: TGCAGTGCTAGGGGAGCAGCCAAAAACATTCAGTACTTC.

Only a few counts were recorded for this clonotype. The chain is built from TRBV24-1 and TRBJ2-3; 8 bases are shared with TRBD2. There are 15 residues in the CDR3. The trim removed 4 bases at V and 5 bases at J, leaving 7 bases unmatched. Germline values: CDR1 KGHDR, CDR2 SFDVKD. CDR3 amino acids: CATSDVGREGDTQYF. In nucleotides, the CDR3 is TGTGCCACCAGTGACGTCGGGAGGGAGGGAGATACGCAGTATTTT.

The table lists this clonotype with a few counts. This rearrangement joins TRBV5-1 to TRBJ1-6, with a weak D call TRBD1 (5 bases). Deletions cut 0 bases from V and 6 bases from J, with 10 bases between. The CDR3 spans 15 residues. Germline V gene lookup returns CDR1 SGHRS and CDR2 YFSETQ. CDR3: CASSLDTGTNSPLHF. DNA for the CDR3: TGCGCCAGCAGCTTGGACACTGGGACTAATTCACCCCTCCACTTT.

This clonotype was detected a few times. The chain links TRBV20-1 to TRBJ1-1; D is ambiguous. The CDR3 is made up of 16 amino acids. Per the germline V gene, CDR1 is DFQATT and CDR2 is SNEGSKA (reference sequence). Deletions cut 0 bases from V and 3 bases from J, with 17 bases between. The CDR3 loop is CSARDEGRLKHTEAFF. The CDR3 nucleotides are TGCAGTGCTAGAGATGAAGGGCGCTTAAAGCACACTGAAGCTTTCTTT.

This chain uses TRBV25-1 with TRBJ2-1; D could derive from TRBD1 or TRBD2 (6 bases each). The germline V gene encodes CDR1 MGHDK and CDR2 SYGVNS. The V and J ends lost 8 bases and 5 bases respectively, with 7 bases between them. The CDR3 loop spans 11 amino acids. CDR3 bases: TGTGCCAGCGGGGGGCACAATGAGCAGTTCTTC. This gives the protein CASGGHNEQFF.

This clonotype was seen a few times. The chain has TRBV20-1 and TRBJ1-5; D uncertain. V shed 7 bases and J shed 3 bases, with 19 bases lying between them. The CDR3 contains 15 residues. CDR1 and CDR2 from the germline V gene are DFQATT and SNEGSKA (reference sequence). The CDR3 region has the DNA TGCAGTGTTAGGAGACGGGGAGTTGTCAATCAGCCCCAGCATTTT. Protein sequence: CSVRRRGVVNQPQHF.

The chain joins TRBV3-1 to TRBJ1-3; D might be TRBD1 (5 bases). Trimming cost V 6 bases and J 4 bases, with 13 bases left between them. Germline CDR1 and CDR2: LGHDT and YNNKEL (reference sequence). CDR3 length: 14 residues. The CDR3 coding sequence is TGTGCCAGCAGTTTTAATCCAGGGGGAAACACCATATATTTT. This encodes CASSFNPGGNTIYF.

This clonotype was seen only a few times. The rearrangement links TRBV9 to TRBJ1-5, with D tentatively TRBD1 (5 bases). CDR3 size: 15 residues. Trimming pared 1 base from V and 0 bases from J, leaving 8 bases between. Germline values: CDR1 SGDLS, CDR2 YYNGEE. The DNA for the CDR3 is TGTGCCAGCAGCGTAACGGGGGATAGCAATCAGCCCCAGCATTTT. Translating it yields CASSVTGDSNQPQHF.

The chain uses TRBV15 and TRBJ2-1; a weak D match, TRBD2 (6 bases). The CDR3 sequence is 12 residues long. Trimming removed 1 base from V and 10 bases from J, with 8 bases in between. CDR1 and CDR2 (germline): LNHNV, YYDKDF (reference sequence). The CDR3 DNA sequence: TGTGCCACCAGCAGAGCGGAGGGGGAGCAGTTCTTC. Its protein product is CATSRAEGEQFF.

This clonotype was detected only a few times. The chain combines TRBV5-1 with TRBJ1-1; a weak D match, TRBD1 (6 bases). The germline V and J ends were trimmed by 2 bases and 7 bases, with 15 bases remaining between them. Germline CDR1 is SGHRS and CDR2 is YFSETQ. The CDR3 covers 14 residues. This CDR3 is CASSLQGQGNEAFF. DNA of the CDR3: TGCGCCAGCAGCTTACAGGGTCAGGGGAATGAAGCTTTCTTT.

J is TRBJ1-5 and V is TRBV27; D is undetermined. The CDR3 totals 15 residues. Per germline, CDR1 MNHEY and CDR2 SMNVEV (reference sequence). V lost 3 bases to trimming and J lost 0 bases, with 9 bases between them. The CDR3 is CASSLSRYSNQPQHF. The CDR3 nucleotides read TGTGCCAGCAGTTTGTCACGGTATAGCAATCAGCCCCAGCATTTT.

This clonotype was counted between two and nine times. The gene calls are TRBV5-1 and TRBJ2-7; D gene uncertain. This CDR3 comprises 14 residues. V shed 0 bases and J shed 5 bases, with 12 bases lying between them. CDR1 and CDR2 from the germline V gene are SGHRS and YFSETQ. The chain's CDR3 is CASSLGSGPHEQYF. The CDR3 DNA reads TGCGCCAGCAGCTTGGGGTCAGGTCCCCACGAGCAGTACTTC. Complete variable domain (other parts from reference TRBV5-1 and TRBJ2-7): KAGVTQTPRYLIKTRGQQVTLSCSPISGHRSVSWYQQTPGQGLQFLFEYFSETQRNKGNFPGRFSGRQFSNSRSEMNVSTLELGDSALYLCASSLGSGPHEQYFGPGTRLTVT.

This clonotype has more than one count but fewer than ten. This chain connects TRBV3-1 to TRBJ1-1, with 9 positions matching TRBD1. Germline trimming cut 1 base from V and 5 bases from J; bases unmatched to any gene: 11. The CDR3 has 17 residues. Germline CDR1 LGHDT, CDR2 YNNKEL (reference sequence). CDR3 region: CASSQGTTGTGNTEAFF. For the CDR3, the DNA is TGTGCCAGCAGCCAAGGAACGACCGGGACAGGGAATACTGAAGCTTTCTTT. Looking up the rest from reference TRBV3-1 and TRBJ1-1 gives the full variable domain: DTAVSQTPKYLVTQMGNDKSIKCEQNLGHDTMYWYKQDSKKFLKIMFSYNNKELIINETVPNRFSPKSPDKAHLNLHINSLELGDSAVYFCASSQGTTGTGNTEAFFGQGTRLTVV.

The J gene is TRBJ2-7, the V gene TRBV4-2; TRBD2 matches 8 bases. After removal of 4 bases from V and 6 bases from J, the junction contained 11 bases not matched to a gene. CDR3 length: 15 amino acids. The germline V gene encodes CDR1 LGHNA and CDR2 YNFKEQ. This CDR3 reads CASSPGASGSPEQYF. The CDR3 DNA reads as TGTGCCAGCAGCCCCGGGGCTAGCGGGTCCCCCGAGCAGTACTTC.